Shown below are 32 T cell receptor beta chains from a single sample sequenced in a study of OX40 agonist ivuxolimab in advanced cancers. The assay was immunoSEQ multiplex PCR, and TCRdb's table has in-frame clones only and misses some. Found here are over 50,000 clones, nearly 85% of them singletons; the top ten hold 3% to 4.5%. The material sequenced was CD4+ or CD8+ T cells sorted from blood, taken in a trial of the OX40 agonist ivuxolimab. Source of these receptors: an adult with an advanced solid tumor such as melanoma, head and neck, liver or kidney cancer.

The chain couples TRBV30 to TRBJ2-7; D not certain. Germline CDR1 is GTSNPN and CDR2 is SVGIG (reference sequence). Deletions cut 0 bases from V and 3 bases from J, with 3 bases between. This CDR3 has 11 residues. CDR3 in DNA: TGTGCCTGGAGTGTACTCTACGAGCAGTACTTC. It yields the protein CAWSVLYEQYF.

CDR3 DNA: TGTGCCAGCAGTGACGGGCTAGCGGGGGCCTCAGATACGCAGTATTTT. It translates to CASSDGLAGASDTQYF. The chain joins TRBV6-4 to TRBJ2-3; 10 bases line up with TRBD2. The ends lost 2 bases at V and 4 bases at J; junction bases unmatched: 6. The germline V gene has CDR1 MRHNA and CDR2 SNTAGT. This CDR3 is 16 amino acids long.

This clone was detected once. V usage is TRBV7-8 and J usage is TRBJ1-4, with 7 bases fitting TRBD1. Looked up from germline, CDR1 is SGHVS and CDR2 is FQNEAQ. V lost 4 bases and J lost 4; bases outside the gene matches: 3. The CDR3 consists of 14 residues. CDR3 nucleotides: TGTGCCAGCAGCTCGGGACAGAGTAATGAAAAACTGTTTTTT. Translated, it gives CASSSGQSNEKLFF.

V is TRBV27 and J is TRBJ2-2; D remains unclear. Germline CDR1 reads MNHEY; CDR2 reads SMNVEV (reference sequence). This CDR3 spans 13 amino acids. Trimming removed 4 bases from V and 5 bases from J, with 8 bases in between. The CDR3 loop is CASSSMWTGELFF. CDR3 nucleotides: TGTGCCAGCAGTTCGATGTGGACCGGGGAGCTGTTTTTT.

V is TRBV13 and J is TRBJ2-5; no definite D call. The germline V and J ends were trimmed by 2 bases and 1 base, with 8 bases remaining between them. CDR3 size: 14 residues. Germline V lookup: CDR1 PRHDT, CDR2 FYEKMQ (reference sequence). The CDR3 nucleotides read TGTGCCAGCAGCTTAATACAAGCCCAAGAGACCCAGTACTTC. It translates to CASSLIQAQETQYF.

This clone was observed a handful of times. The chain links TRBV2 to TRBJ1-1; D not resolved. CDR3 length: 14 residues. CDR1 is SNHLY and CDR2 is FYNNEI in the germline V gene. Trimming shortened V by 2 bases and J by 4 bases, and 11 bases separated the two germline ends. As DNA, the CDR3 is TGTGCCAGCAGTGAATTGCTGGGAGGCACTGAAGCTTTCTTT. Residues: CASSELLGGTEAFF.

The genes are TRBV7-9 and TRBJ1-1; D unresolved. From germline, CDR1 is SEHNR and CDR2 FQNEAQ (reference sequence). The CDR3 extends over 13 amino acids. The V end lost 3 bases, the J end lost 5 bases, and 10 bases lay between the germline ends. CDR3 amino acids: CASSFRAGTEAFF. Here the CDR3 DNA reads TGTGCCAGCAGCTTTCGTGCGGGGACTGAAGCTTTCTTT.

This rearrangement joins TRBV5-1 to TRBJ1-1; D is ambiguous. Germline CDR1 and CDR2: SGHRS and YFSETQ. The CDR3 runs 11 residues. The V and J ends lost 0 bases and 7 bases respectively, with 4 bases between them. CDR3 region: CASSLDGEAFF. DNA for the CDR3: TGCGCCAGCAGCTTGGATGGTGAAGCTTTCTTT.

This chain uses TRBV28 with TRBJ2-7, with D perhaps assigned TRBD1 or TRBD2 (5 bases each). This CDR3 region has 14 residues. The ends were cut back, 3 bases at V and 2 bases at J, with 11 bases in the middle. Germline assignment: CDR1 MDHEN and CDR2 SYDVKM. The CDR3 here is CASSLVGPTYEQYF. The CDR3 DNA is TGTGCCAGCAGTTTGGTGGGACCAACCTACGAGCAGTACTTC.

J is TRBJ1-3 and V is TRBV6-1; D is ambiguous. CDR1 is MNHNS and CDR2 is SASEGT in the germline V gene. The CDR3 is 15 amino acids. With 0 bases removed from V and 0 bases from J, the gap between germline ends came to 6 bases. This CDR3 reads CASSEAAGSGNTIYF. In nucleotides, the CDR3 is TGTGCCAGCAGTGAAGCAGCGGGCTCTGGAAACACCATATATTTT.

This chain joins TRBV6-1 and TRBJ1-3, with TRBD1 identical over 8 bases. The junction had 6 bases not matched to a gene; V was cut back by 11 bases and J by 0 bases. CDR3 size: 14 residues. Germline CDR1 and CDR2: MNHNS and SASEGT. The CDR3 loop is CAGRQGNSGNTIYF. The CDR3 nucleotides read TGTGCCGGAAGACAGGGGAACTCTGGAAACACCATATATTTT.

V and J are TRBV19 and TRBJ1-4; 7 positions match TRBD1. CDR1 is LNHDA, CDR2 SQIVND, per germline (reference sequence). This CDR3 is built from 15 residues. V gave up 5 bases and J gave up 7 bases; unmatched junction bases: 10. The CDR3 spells CASSPQGEIGEKLFF. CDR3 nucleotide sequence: TGTGCCAGTAGTCCCCAGGGGGAGATCGGTGAAAAACTGTTTTTT.

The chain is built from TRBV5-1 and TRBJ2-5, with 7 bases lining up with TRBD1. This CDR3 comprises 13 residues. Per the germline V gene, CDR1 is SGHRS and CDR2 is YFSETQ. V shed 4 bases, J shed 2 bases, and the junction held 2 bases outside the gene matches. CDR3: CASSLQGQETQYF. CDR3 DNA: TGCGCCAGCAGCCTACAGGGGCAAGAGACCCAGTACTTC.

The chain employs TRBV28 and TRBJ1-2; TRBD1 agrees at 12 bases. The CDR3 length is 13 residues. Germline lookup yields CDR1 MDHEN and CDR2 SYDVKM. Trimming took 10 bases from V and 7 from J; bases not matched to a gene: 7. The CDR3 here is CATGDRGLGGYTF. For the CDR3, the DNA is TGTGCCACCGGGGACAGGGGGCTAGGTGGCTACACCTTC.

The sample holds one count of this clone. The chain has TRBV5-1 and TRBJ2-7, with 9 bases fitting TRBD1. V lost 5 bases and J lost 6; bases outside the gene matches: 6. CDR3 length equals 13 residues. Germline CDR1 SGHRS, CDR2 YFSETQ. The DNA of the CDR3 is TGCGCCAGCAGTTGGGACAGGGACGGCGAGCAGTACTTC. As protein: CASSWDRDGEQYF.

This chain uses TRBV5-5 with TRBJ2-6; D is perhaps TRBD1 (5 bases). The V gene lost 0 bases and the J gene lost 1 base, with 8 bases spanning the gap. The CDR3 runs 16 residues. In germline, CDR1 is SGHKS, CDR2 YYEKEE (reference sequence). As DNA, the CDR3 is TGTGCCAGCAGCTTGGAGGGGTCTTCTGGGGCCAACGTCCTGACTTTC. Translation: CASSLEGSSGANVLTF.

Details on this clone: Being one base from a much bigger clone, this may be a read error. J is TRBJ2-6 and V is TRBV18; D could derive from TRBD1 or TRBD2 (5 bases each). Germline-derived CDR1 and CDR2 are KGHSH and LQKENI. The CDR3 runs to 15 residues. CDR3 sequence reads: CASSPGRGGANVPTF. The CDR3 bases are TGTGCCAGCTCACCAGGACGGGGTGGGGCCAACGTCCCGACTTTC.

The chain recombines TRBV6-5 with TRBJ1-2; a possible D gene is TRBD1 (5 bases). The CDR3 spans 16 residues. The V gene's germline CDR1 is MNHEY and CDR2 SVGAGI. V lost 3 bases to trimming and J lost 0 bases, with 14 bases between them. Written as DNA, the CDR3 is TGTGCCAGCAGTTATAGCCGGGGACGAGCTAACTATGGCTACACCTTC. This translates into CASSYSRGRANYGYTF.

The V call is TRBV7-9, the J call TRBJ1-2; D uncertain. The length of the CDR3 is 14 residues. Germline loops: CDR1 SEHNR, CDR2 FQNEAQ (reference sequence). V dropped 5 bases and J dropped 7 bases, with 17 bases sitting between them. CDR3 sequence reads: CASSLHDGDFGYTF. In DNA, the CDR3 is TGTGCCAGCAGCCTACATGACGGAGACTTTGGCTACACCTTC.

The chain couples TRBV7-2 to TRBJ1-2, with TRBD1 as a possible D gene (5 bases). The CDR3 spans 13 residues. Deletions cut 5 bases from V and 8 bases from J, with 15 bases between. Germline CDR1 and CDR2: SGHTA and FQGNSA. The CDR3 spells CASSPRQGSGYTF. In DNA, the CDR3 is TGTGCCAGCAGCCCCCGGCAGGGCTCCGGCTACACCTTC.

This CDR3 reads CASSQDHGNGYTF. CDR3 nucleotides: TGTGCCAGCAGCCAAGATCATGGGAATGGCTACACCTTC. The genes are TRBV4-2 and TRBJ1-2; the D is unclear. Germline V CDR1 and CDR2: LGHNA, YNFKEQ. V was pared by 0 bases and J by 6 bases, with 8 bases between. There are 13 residues in the CDR3.

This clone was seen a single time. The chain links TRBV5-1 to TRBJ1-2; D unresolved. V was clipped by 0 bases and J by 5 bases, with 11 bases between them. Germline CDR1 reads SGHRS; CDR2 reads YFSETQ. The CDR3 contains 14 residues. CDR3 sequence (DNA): TGCGCCAGCAGCTTGGCCCTCGGGCCTTATGGCTACACCTTC. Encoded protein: CASSLALGPYGYTF. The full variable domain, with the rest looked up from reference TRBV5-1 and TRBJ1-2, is KAGVTQTPRYLIKTRGQQVTLSCSPISGHRSVSWYQQTPGQGLQFLFEYFSETQRNKGNFPGRFSGRQFSNSRSEMNVSTLELGDSALYLCASSLALGPYGYTFGSGTRLTVV.

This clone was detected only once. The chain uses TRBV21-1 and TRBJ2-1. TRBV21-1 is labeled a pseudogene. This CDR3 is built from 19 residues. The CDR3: CASSNKPPATGSSYNEQFF. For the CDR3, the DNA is TGTGCCAGCAGCAATAAACCCCCCGCGACGGGCAGCTCCTACAATGAGCAGTTCTTC.

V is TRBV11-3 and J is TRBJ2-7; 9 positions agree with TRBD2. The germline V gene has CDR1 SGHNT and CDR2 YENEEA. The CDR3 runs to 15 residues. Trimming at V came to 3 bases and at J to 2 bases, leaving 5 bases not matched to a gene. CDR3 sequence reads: CASSFVAGDAYEQYF. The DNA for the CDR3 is TGTGCCAGCAGCTTCGTAGCGGGGGACGCCTACGAGCAGTACTTC.

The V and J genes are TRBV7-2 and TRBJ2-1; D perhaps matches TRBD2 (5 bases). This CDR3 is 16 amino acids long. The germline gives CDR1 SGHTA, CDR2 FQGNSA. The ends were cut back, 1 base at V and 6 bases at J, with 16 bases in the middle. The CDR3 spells CASSLGFGRGGNEQFF. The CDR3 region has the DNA TGTGCCAGCAGCTTAGGGTTTGGCCGAGGAGGCAATGAGCAGTTCTTC. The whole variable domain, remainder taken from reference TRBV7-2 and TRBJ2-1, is GAGVSQSPSNKVTEKGKDVELRCDPISGHTALYWYRQSLGQGLEFLIYFQGNSAPDKSGLPSDRFSAERTGGSVSTLTIQRTQQEDSAVYLCASSLGFGRGGNEQFFGPGTRLTVL.

The chain's CDR3 is CASSGQGRGPETQYF. CDR3 nucleotides: TGTGCCAGCAGCGGCCAAGGCCGGGGACCAGAGACCCAGTACTTC. The V call is TRBV7-9, the J call TRBJ2-5; D is perhaps TRBD1 or TRBD2 (5 bases each). V dropped 5 bases and J dropped 4 bases, with 17 bases sitting between them. Germline CDR1 SEHNR, CDR2 FQNEAQ (reference sequence). This CDR3 is built from 15 residues.

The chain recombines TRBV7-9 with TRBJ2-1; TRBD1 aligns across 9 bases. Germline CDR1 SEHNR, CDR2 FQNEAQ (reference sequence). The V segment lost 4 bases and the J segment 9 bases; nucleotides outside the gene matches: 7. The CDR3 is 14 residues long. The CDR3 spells CASSWGTGRGEQFF. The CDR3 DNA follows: TGTGCCAGCAGCTGGGGGACAGGGAGGGGTGAGCAGTTCTTC. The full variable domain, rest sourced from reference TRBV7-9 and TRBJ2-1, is DTGVSQNPRHKITKRGQNVTFRCDPISEHNRLYWYRQTLGQGPEFLTYFQNEAQLEKSRLLSDRFSAERPKGSFSTLEIQRTEQGDSAMYLCASSWGTGRGEQFFGPGTRLTVL.

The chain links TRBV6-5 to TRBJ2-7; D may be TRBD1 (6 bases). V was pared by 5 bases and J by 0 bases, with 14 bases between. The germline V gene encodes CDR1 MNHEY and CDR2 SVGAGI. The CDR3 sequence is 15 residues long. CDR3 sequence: CASSRADSNSYEQYF. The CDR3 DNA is TGTGCCAGCAGTCGTGCGGACAGCAACTCCTACGAGCAGTACTTC.

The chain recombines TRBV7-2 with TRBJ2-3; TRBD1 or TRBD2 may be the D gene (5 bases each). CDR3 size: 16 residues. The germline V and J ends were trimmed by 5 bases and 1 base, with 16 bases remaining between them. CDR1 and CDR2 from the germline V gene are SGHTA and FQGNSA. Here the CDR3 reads CASSRGGLLRTDTQYF. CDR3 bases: TGTGCCAGCAGCCGGGGCGGACTCCTGCGCACAGATACGCAGTATTTT.

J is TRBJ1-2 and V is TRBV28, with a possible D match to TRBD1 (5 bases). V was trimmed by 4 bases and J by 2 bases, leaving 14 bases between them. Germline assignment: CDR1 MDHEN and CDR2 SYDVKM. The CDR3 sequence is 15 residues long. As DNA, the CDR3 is TGTGCCAGCAGTTGGGGAGGCACAGGCAACTATGGCTACACCTTC. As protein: CASSWGGTGNYGYTF.

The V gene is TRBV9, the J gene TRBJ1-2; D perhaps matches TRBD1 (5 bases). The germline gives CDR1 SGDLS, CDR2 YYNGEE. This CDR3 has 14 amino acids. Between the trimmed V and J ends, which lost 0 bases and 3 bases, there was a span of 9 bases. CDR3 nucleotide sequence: TGTGCCAGCAGCGTAGCTTCAGGGTACTATGGCTACACCTTC. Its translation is CASSVASGYYGYTF.

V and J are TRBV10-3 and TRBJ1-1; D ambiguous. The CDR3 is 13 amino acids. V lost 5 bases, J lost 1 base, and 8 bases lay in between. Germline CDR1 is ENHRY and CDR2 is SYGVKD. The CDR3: CAISLAPNTEAFF. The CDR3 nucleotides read TGTGCCATCAGTCTCGCCCCGAACACTGAAGCTTTCTTT.